The clone carrying this T cell receptor beta chain was observed at least ten times. What it binds is not known. Each diagnosis drew on symptoms, thyroxine, TRAb, thyroid ultrasound and orbital computed tomography findings. The germline CDR1 and CDR2 sequences are SNHLY and FYNNEI. This CDR3 contains 13 residues. V was shortened by 5 bases and J by 4 bases, with 11 bases between the two germline ends. This entry comes from a study of T cells in Graves' hyperthyroidism and ophthalmopathy. Overall study results and limits: Blood shared most expanded thyroid clonotypes above 0.001. Stable hyperthyroidism was told apart from ophthalmopathy by a model built on 13 V-J features.

RNA transcripts were the template for amplifying TCR beta CDR3 regions. In the first-round RT-PCR of the TCR CDR3, the HTBI primer set was used. TCRdb called the multiplex PCR reads again in MiXCR, with one record for every CDR3 protein. The repertoire includes about 580,000 distinct CDR3 sequences, approximately 14% of them detected once, and more than 4.5% sits in the top ten. The chain couples TRBV2 to TRBJ1-1, with D hard to call. The sequenced sample was blood. The TCR originated in a woman in her twenties or thirties with Graves' hyperthyroidism that later progressed to Graves' ophthalmopathy. CDR3 sequence (DNA): TGTGCCAGCAGTCCCCCCTCTGGCACTGAAGCTTTCTTT. This codes for CASSPPSGTEAFF.